The entry below describes one TCR beta chain. Between the trimmed V and J ends, which lost 4 bases and 5 bases, there was a span of 15 bases. The CDR3 has 16 amino acids. Germline loops: CDR1 LNHDA, CDR2 SQIVND (reference sequence). Produced via immunoSEQ multiplex PCR; TCRdb's table is partial and in-frame only. Among over 120,000 clones listed, about 90% were seen once. This sample stems from a study of blood T cell repertoires in COVID-19. At the level of the study: Italy, Spain and the United States were the sources of the convalescent and acute COVID-19 samples. T cells, B-cell-depleted T cells, or PBMCs provided the cDNA or gDNA that served as material.

This chain uses TRBV19 with TRBJ1-6; D gene ambiguous. This TCR was sampled from a man in his forties or fifties who had recovered from COVID-19. Sequencing was performed on peripheral blood. CDR3 sequence (DNA): TGTGCCAGTAGTACCCAGGCACAAGCTCATAATTCACCCCTCCACTTT. It encodes CASSTQAQAHNSPLHF. Full variable domain (rest looked up from reference TRBV19 and TRBJ1-6): DGGITQSPKYLFRKEGQNVTLSCEQNLNHDAMYWYRQDPGQGLRLIYYSQIVNDFQKGDIAEGYSVSREKKESFPLTVTSAQKNPTAFYLCASSTQAQAHNSPLHFGNGTRLTVT.